This T cell receptor beta chain was obtained from a study of blood T cell repertoires in COVID-19. This clone was detected once. Germline CDR1 SEHNR, CDR2 FQNEAQ (reference sequence). The CDR3 is 12 amino acids. Trimming shortened V by 1 base and J by 2 bases, and 3 bases separated the two germline ends. Authors' data handling: Nucleated cell number was recorded as an estimate derived from reference gene primer amplification. The data were produced by immunoSEQ multiplex PCR, yet TCRdb's version contains in-frame clones alone and is incomplete. The DNA gave D and trimming, while V, J and clone size come from that table. The sample has 300,000 to 400,000 clones, around nine tenths seen once. Recruitment covered roughly 24 US areas and drew participants whose ages spanned roughly 18 to 100 years. Cohorts were assigned according to the clinical history that participants reported.

Source material: PBMCs or T cells enriched from blood (not recorded which). The chain recombines TRBV7-9 with TRBJ2-7, with D hard to call. This clonotype was sampled from a man aged 55-75 years who had recovered from COVID-19. The CDR3 nucleotides are TGTGCCAGCAGCTTAGATACCTACGAGCAGTACTTC. It yields the protein CASSLDTYEQYF. The whole variable domain, filled in from reference TRBV7-9 and TRBJ2-7, reads DTGVSQNPRHKITKRGQNVTFRCDPISEHNRLYWYRQTLGQGPEFLTYFQNEAQLEKSRLLSDRFSAERPKGSFSTLEIQRTEQGDSAMYLCASSLDTYEQYFGPGTRLTVT.